A selection of T cell receptor beta chains follows, all from one sample in a study of response to subunit inactivated influenza vaccine. TCRdb used MiXCR to reprocess the RT-PCR reads, holding one entry per CDR3 protein. This sample yields around 500,000 distinct CDR3 sequences, of which 10% to 11% are seen a single time; about 12% belongs to the top ten. The input for sequencing was PBMCs from blood, taken 35 to 45 days after vaccination. The receptors originated from a man over 45 who received an inactivated influenza vaccine. The CDR3 runs from the conserved cysteine through the conserved F or W. The D gene is left open where the match is weak. Clone size is not always given. Where it is, it says once, few, many or a class for expanded clones.

j_gene: TRBJ2-2; v_gene: TRBV25-1; abundance: -; d_gene: TRBD2; CDR3nt: TGTGCCAGCAGTGGCCTAGCGGGAGTTAACGGGGAGCTGTTTTTT; CDR3aa: CASSGLAGVNGELFF
j_gene: TRBJ2-4; v_gene: TRBV7-2; abundance: -; d_gene: -; CDR3nt: TGTGCCAGCAGCCCCCTCCCCTATGCCTCTTCCAAAAACATTCAGTACTTC; CDR3aa: CASSPLPYASSKNIQYF
j_gene: TRBJ2-1; v_gene: TRBV7-2; abundance: -; d_gene: -; CDR3nt: TGTGCCAGCAGCTTGTCCAGGGCGAATGAGCAGTTCTTC; CDR3aa: CASSLSRANEQFF
j_gene: TRBJ2-3; v_gene: TRBV4-3; abundance: few; d_gene: TRBD2; CDR3nt: TGCGCCAGCAGCCAAGAATGGCTCCTAGCGGGGGGAACAGATACGCAGTATTTT; CDR3aa: CASSQEWLLAGGTDTQYF
j_gene: TRBJ2-7; v_gene: TRBV5-1; abundance: -; d_gene: TRBD2; CDR3nt: TGCGCCAGCAGCTTGGGAGCAGGGGCTAGCGGGAGGGTCTTCGAGCAGTACTTC; CDR3aa: CASSLGAGASGRVFEQYF
j_gene: TRBJ2-1; v_gene: TRBV12-3/TRBV12-4; abundance: -; d_gene: TRBD2; CDR3nt: TGTGCCAGCAGTGATAGCGGGGAGATCTACAATGAGCAGTTCTTC; CDR3aa: CASSDSGEIYNEQFF
j_gene: TRBJ2-7; v_gene: TRBV24-1; abundance: -; d_gene: TRBD1; CDR3nt: TGTGCCACCAGTGATTCCGGGACAGGCCGTACGGGGCAGTACTTC; CDR3aa: CATSDSGTGRTGQYF
j_gene: TRBJ2-7; v_gene: TRBV11-2; abundance: few; d_gene: -; CDR3nt: TGTGCCAGCAGCTTAAATGAGGGACTCGAGCAGTACTTC; CDR3aa: CASSLNEGLEQYF
j_gene: TRBJ2-6; v_gene: TRBV4-1; abundance: many; d_gene: -; CDR3nt: TGCGCCAGCAGCCAAGATATGGTCCAGAACCATGGGACTTTATCTGGGGCCAACGTCCTGACTTTC; CDR3aa: CASSQDMVQNHGTLSGANVLTF
j_gene: TRBJ2-7; v_gene: TRBV21-1; abundance: few; d_gene: -; CDR3nt: TGTGCCAGCAGCGGAAGACGGGACAGGACCTACGAGCAGTACTTC; CDR3aa: CASSGRRDRTYEQYF
j_gene: TRBJ2-3; v_gene: TRBV5-1; abundance: few; d_gene: TRBD1; CDR3nt: TGCGCCAGCAGCTGGGGGACAGACACAGATACGCAGTATTTT; CDR3aa: CASSWGTDTDTQYF
j_gene: TRBJ2-3; v_gene: TRBV29-1; abundance: few; d_gene: -; CDR3nt: TGCAGCGTTGCGCAGGGCTCAACAGATACGCAGTATTTT; CDR3aa: CSVAQGSTDTQYF
j_gene: TRBJ1-3; v_gene: TRBV12-3/TRBV12-4; abundance: -; d_gene: -; CDR3nt: TGTGCCAGCAACATCCCAGGGACTGGAAACACCATATATTTT; CDR3aa: CASNIPGTGNTIYF
j_gene: TRBJ2-1; v_gene: TRBV7-2; abundance: few; d_gene: TRBD2; CDR3nt: TGTGCCAGCGCCGAAGGACTAGTAAGGTCTCGGGAGCAGTTCTTC; CDR3aa: CASAEGLVRSREQFF
j_gene: TRBJ2-1; v_gene: TRBV2; abundance: -; d_gene: TRBD2; CDR3nt: TGTGCCAGCAGTGAACCTAGCGGGGGGGACAATGAGCAGTTCTTC; CDR3aa: CASSEPSGGDNEQFF
j_gene: TRBJ2-4; v_gene: TRBV28; abundance: -; d_gene: -; CDR3nt: TGTGCCACCGCCGGAAGCATTCAGTACTTC; CDR3aa: CATAGSIQYF
j_gene: TRBJ2-1; v_gene: TRBV20-1; abundance: few; d_gene: -; CDR3nt: TGCAGTGCTAGACCTTTAGATAGAGTCAATGAGCAGTTCTTC; CDR3aa: CSARPLDRVNEQFF
j_gene: TRBJ1-4; v_gene: TRBV20-1; abundance: few; d_gene: TRBD1; CDR3nt: TGCAGTGCTAGAGCGGGACAGGCGGATGAAAAACTGTTTTTT; CDR3aa: CSARAGQADEKLFF
j_gene: TRBJ1-5; v_gene: TRBV5-1; abundance: few; d_gene: -; CDR3nt: TGCGCCAGCAGCGAAACTTCTGGGGCGAATCAGCCCCAGCATTTT; CDR3aa: CASSETSGANQPQHF
j_gene: TRBJ2-3; v_gene: TRBV6-5; abundance: many; d_gene: -; CDR3nt: TGTGCCAGCAGTTACTGGGGCGCAGATACGCAGTATTTT; CDR3aa: CASSYWGADTQYF
j_gene: TRBJ2-2; v_gene: TRBV4-3; abundance: few; d_gene: -; CDR3nt: TGCGCCAGCAGCGAACAGCACACCGGGGAGCTGTTTTTT; CDR3aa: CASSEQHTGELFF
j_gene: TRBJ2-4; v_gene: TRBV4-2; abundance: few; d_gene: -; CDR3nt: TGTGCCAGCAGCCGACGGGACTCCTTGGACAAAAACATTCAGTACTTC; CDR3aa: CASSRRDSLDKNIQYF
j_gene: TRBJ2-5; v_gene: TRBV18; abundance: few; d_gene: -; CDR3nt: TGTGCCAGCTCACCACCGCCGGGTCGAGAGACCCAGTACTTC; CDR3aa: CASSPPPGRETQYF
j_gene: TRBJ1-4; v_gene: TRBV2; abundance: -; d_gene: TRBD1; CDR3nt: TGTGCCAGCAGGCGGGGACAGGGGGCACTTGCAACTAATGAAAAACTGTTTTTT; CDR3aa: CASRRGQGALATNEKLFF
j_gene: TRBJ2-2; v_gene: TRBV20-1; abundance: -; d_gene: -; CDR3nt: TGCAGTGCTAGTCACAGGCTAGAATCCACCGGGGAGCTGTTTTTT; CDR3aa: CSASHRLESTGELFF
j_gene: TRBJ2-1; v_gene: TRBV12-3/TRBV12-4; abundance: many; d_gene: TRBD2; CDR3nt: TGTGCCAGCACCCGACTAGCGGGAATGAGTAATGAGCAGTTCTTC; CDR3aa: CASTRLAGMSNEQFF
j_gene: TRBJ2-2; v_gene: TRBV20-1; abundance: -; d_gene: -; CDR3nt: TGCAGTGCTAGACAGGGTTCCGGGGAGCTGTTTTTT; CDR3aa: CSARQGSGELFF
j_gene: TRBJ1-5; v_gene: TRBV6-1; abundance: many; d_gene: -; CDR3nt: TGTGCCAGCAGTGCACAGGGCGCTAGCAATCAGCCCCAGCATTTT; CDR3aa: CASSAQGASNQPQHF
j_gene: TRBJ2-2; v_gene: TRBV5-1; abundance: -; d_gene: -; CDR3nt: TGCGCCAGCAGCGCCGGAGGGGGACAGACGAACACCGGGGAGCTGTTTTTT; CDR3aa: CASSAGGGQTNTGELFF
j_gene: TRBJ2-7; v_gene: TRBV5-1; abundance: few; d_gene: TRBD1; CDR3nt: TGCGCCAGCAGCGTAACAGGGGGCGCGATCTACGAGCAGTACTTC; CDR3aa: CASSVTGGAIYEQYF
j_gene: TRBJ2-4; v_gene: TRBV20-1; abundance: -; d_gene: -; CDR3nt: TGCAGTGCTAGAGGGACAGCGGGAAACATTCAGTACTTC; CDR3aa: CSARGTAGNIQYF
j_gene: TRBJ2-1; v_gene: TRBV6-6; abundance: many; d_gene: -; CDR3nt: TGTGCCAGCAGTTACCGTAATGAGCAGTTCTTC; CDR3aa: CASSYRNEQFF
j_gene: TRBJ1-1; v_gene: TRBV7-6; abundance: -; d_gene: -; CDR3nt: TGTGCCAGCAGCTTAGGAGACGGAGGCACTGAAGCTTTCTTT; CDR3aa: CASSLGDGGTEAFF
j_gene: TRBJ2-7; v_gene: TRBV12-3/TRBV12-4; abundance: many; d_gene: TRBD1; CDR3nt: TGTGCCAGCAGTACCGGGACAGGGCTCGAGCAGTACTTC; CDR3aa: CASSTGTGLEQYF
j_gene: TRBJ2-7; v_gene: TRBV5-1; abundance: -; d_gene: TRBD1; CDR3nt: TGCGCCAGCAAAAAAACAGGGGGCACTTACGAGCAGTACTTC; CDR3aa: CASKKTGGTYEQYF
j_gene: TRBJ2-1; v_gene: TRBV10-3; abundance: few; d_gene: TRBD2; CDR3nt: TGTGCCATCATGGGCGAGCGGGAGGGGTACAATGAGCAGTTCTTC; CDR3aa: CAIMGEREGYNEQFF
j_gene: TRBJ2-7; v_gene: TRBV7-2; abundance: -; d_gene: TRBD2; CDR3nt: TGTGCCAGCAGCTCCGCGGGACTAGAGAACAATGAGCAGTACTTC; CDR3aa: CASSSAGLENNEQYF
j_gene: TRBJ2-5; v_gene: TRBV15; abundance: few; d_gene: TRBD1; CDR3nt: TGTGCCACCAGCAGAGATCCCCGACAGGGACAGCAAGAGACCCAGTACTTC; CDR3aa: CATSRDPRQGQQETQYF
j_gene: TRBJ2-1; v_gene: TRBV5-6; abundance: many; d_gene: TRBD2; CDR3nt: TGTGCCAGCAGCTTGACACTAGCGGGTTACAATGAGCAGTTCTTC; CDR3aa: CASSLTLAGYNEQFF
j_gene: TRBJ1-5; v_gene: TRBV4-2; abundance: many; d_gene: -; CDR3nt: TGTGCCAGCAGCCAAGGGGATGGGGGAGCAATTCATCAGCCCCAGCATTTT; CDR3aa: CASSQGDGGAIHQPQHF
j_gene: TRBJ2-7; v_gene: TRBV6-2/TRBV6-3; abundance: -; d_gene: TRBD2; CDR3nt: TGTGCCAGCAGTAGGCCCGCTGAGCGGGGACCCTACGAGCAGTACTTC; CDR3aa: CASSRPAERGPYEQYF
j_gene: TRBJ2-3; v_gene: TRBV4-3; abundance: few; d_gene: TRBD1; CDR3nt: TGCGCCAGCAGCCTAACCCGGACAGGGCCCACAGATACGCAGTATTTT; CDR3aa: CASSLTRTGPTDTQYF
j_gene: TRBJ2-5; v_gene: TRBV20-1; abundance: many; d_gene: -; CDR3nt: TGCAGTGCTAGACCCTCGGGGGGCAGAGAGACCCAGTACTTC; CDR3aa: CSARPSGGRETQYF
j_gene: TRBJ2-1; v_gene: TRBV4-1; abundance: -; d_gene: TRBD1; CDR3nt: TGCGCCAGCAGCCAAGTTATCGGTGTGGGGACAGGTGTCTACAATGAGCAGTTCTTC; CDR3aa: CASSQVIGVGTGVYNEQFF
j_gene: TRBJ2-7; v_gene: TRBV5-5; abundance: few; d_gene: TRBD1; CDR3nt: TGTGCCAGCAGCTTTTTAGAGGGGGGACAGGGATACTTC; CDR3aa: CASSFLEGGQGYF
j_gene: TRBJ2-7; v_gene: TRBV29-1; abundance: many; d_gene: TRBD1; CDR3nt: TGCAGCGTCACGACAGGGAGCACCTACGAGCAGTACTTC; CDR3aa: CSVTTGSTYEQYF
j_gene: TRBJ2-1; v_gene: TRBV28; abundance: -; d_gene: TRBD2; CDR3nt: TGTGCCAGTCGGGGGCTAGCGGGAGACTTCTTC; CDR3aa: CASRGLAGDFF
j_gene: TRBJ2-3; v_gene: TRBV6-5; abundance: few; d_gene: -; CDR3nt: TGTGCCAGCAGTTATGGGTGGGGGGGCCGAACAGATACGCAGTATTTT; CDR3aa: CASSYGWGGRTDTQYF
j_gene: TRBJ2-2; v_gene: TRBV7-8; abundance: many; d_gene: TRBD1; CDR3nt: TGTGCCAGCAGCTTAGGCAGGGGGCTCGACGGGGAGCTGTTTTTT; CDR3aa: CASSLGRGLDGELFF
j_gene: TRBJ1-6; v_gene: TRBV5-1; abundance: many; d_gene: TRBD1; CDR3nt: TGCGCCAGCAGCTTGGACCGACAGGGGTCACCCCTCCACTTT; CDR3aa: CASSLDRQGSPLHF
j_gene: TRBJ2-5; v_gene: TRBV4-1; abundance: few; d_gene: -; CDR3nt: TGCGCCAGCAGCCCGATCGGTACCGGACAGGGAGGGGAGACCCAGTACTTC; CDR3aa: CASSPIGTGQGGETQYF
j_gene: TRBJ2-7; v_gene: TRBV7-2; abundance: many; d_gene: TRBD1; CDR3nt: TGTGCCAGCAAAAAGGACAGGCTCTCCTACGAGCAGTACTTC; CDR3aa: CASKKDRLSYEQYF
j_gene: TRBJ2-3; v_gene: TRBV10-3; abundance: many; d_gene: TRBD2; CDR3nt: TGTGCCATCCAAGCGGGAGGGCCTCGGACAGATACGCAGTATTTT; CDR3aa: CAIQAGGPRTDTQYF
j_gene: TRBJ1-1; v_gene: TRBV29-1; abundance: -; d_gene: -; CDR3nt: TGCAGCGTTGCGGGGGTCGAAGCTTTCTTT; CDR3aa: CSVAGVEAFF
j_gene: TRBJ2-1; v_gene: TRBV25-1; abundance: -; d_gene: -; CDR3nt: TGTGCCAGCAGTGAAATAGGGATAGGCAGAAACAATGAGCAGTTCTTC; CDR3aa: CASSEIGIGRNNEQFF
j_gene: TRBJ1-4; v_gene: TRBV12-3/TRBV12-4; abundance: -; d_gene: -; CDR3nt: TGTGCCTCTTCCAGGATAGGGGGTGAAAAACTGTTTTTT; CDR3aa: CASSRIGGEKLFF